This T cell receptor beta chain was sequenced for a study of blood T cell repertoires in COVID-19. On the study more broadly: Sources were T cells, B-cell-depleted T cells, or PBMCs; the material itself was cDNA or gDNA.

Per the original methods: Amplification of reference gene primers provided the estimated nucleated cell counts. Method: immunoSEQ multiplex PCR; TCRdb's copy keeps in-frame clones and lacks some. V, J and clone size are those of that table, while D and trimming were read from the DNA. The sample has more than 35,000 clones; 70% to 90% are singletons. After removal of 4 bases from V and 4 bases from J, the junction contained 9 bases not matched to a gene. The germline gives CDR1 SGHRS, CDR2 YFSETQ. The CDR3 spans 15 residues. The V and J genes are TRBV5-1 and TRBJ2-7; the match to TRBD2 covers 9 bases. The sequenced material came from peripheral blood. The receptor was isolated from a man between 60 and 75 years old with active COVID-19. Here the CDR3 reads CASSPDGTSLYEQYF. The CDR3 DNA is TGCGCCAGCAGCCCGGATGGGACTAGCTTGTACGAGCAGTACTTC.